The rows below give T cell receptor beta chains drawn from one sample of a study of shared clonotypes between healthy human individuals. Sequencing used immunoSEQ multiplex PCR; TCRdb keeps in-frame clones, though not all of them. The sample holds about 1 million clones, about 75% seen once. The sequenced sample was memory CD4+ T cells sorted from blood. These receptors were obtained from a man aged 18 to 29 in good health. Both conserved end residues are part of each CDR3. The D gene is left open where the match is weak. Clone size is shown for a subset of rows, as once, few, many or a class of expanded clone.

TGTGCCAGCAGCTCCGGTCGTGGGTACGAGCAGTACTTC	CASSSGRGYEQYF	TRBV7-2	TRBJ2-7	.	.
TGTGCCAGCAGGGCCCTTCGCGGCTACACCTTC	CASRALRGYTF	TRBV5-6	TRBJ1-2	.	.
TGTGCCAGCAGTTTAGCGGGAGGCCCCCAGCAGTACTTC	CASSLAGGPQQYF	TRBV27	TRBJ2-7	.	TRBD2
TGTGCCAGTTGGGACCGCTCTGGGGCCAACGTCCTGACTTTC	CASWDRSGANVLTF	TRBV19	TRBJ2-6	.	.
TGCGCCAGCAGCTTGGGGACAGGCAGTACCTACGAGCAGTACTTC	CASSLGTGSTYEQYF	TRBV5-1	TRBJ2-7	.	TRBD1
TGCGCCAGCGGAAAACAGGGGGCTAATGAAAAACTGTTTTTT	CASGKQGANEKLFF	TRBV5-1	TRBJ1-4	.	TRBD1
TGCGCCAGCAGCAGGACAGGGTACGCAACTAATGAAAAACTGTTTTTT	CASSRTGYATNEKLFF	TRBV5-1	TRBJ1-4	.	TRBD1
TGTGCCAGCAGCCCAACCGGGCAGCCCCTGAAAGAGACCCAGTACTTC	CASSPTGQPLKETQYF	TRBV11-1	TRBJ2-5	.	.
TGTGCCAGCAGCTTAAATTCGGCAGCGAATACCGCTTTCTTT	CASSLNSAANTAFF	TRBV7-3	TRBJ1-1	.	.
TGTGCCAGCAGGCGGACGGGGGTAGAGACCCAGTACTTC	CASRRTGVETQYF	TRBV27	TRBJ2-5	.	.
TGTGCAAGTCGCTTTCGGAAGAGGCAGTACTTC	CASRFRKRQYF	TRBV12-2	TRBJ2-7	.	.
TGTGCCAGCAGCCGACTTTGGGCCGGGGAGCTGTTTTTT	CASSRLWAGELFF	TRBV28	TRBJ2-2	.	.
TGTGCCAGCAGCGCCGGGACTGGAGGAGGTGTGGAGACCCAGTACTTC	CASSAGTGGGVETQYF	TRBV9	TRBJ2-5	.	.
TGTGCCAGCAGTACAAAGGGATACACTGAAGCTTTCTTT	CASSTKGYTEAFF	TRBV28	TRBJ1-1	few	.
TGTGCCAGCAGCTTAGTACAAATCACCGGGGAGCTGTTTTTT	CASSLVQITGELFF	TRBV7-9	TRBJ2-2	.	.
TGTGCCAGCAGCCCACGGACAGTGGCTGCAACTAATGAAAAACTGTTTTTT	CASSPRTVAATNEKLFF	TRBV7-2	TRBJ1-4	.	.
TGTGCCAGCAGCTTAGATTCTGTCCGGACAGATACGCAGTATTTT	CASSLDSVRTDTQYF	TRBV7-2	TRBJ2-3	.	.
TGTGCCAGCACCGTTTGGGGGCAGGACAATCAGCCCCAGCATTTT	CASTVWGQDNQPQHF	TRBV6-1	TRBJ1-5	.	.
TGTGCCAGCAGCCAAGATTCCAACCCGAGCTCCTATAATTCACCCCTCCACTTT	CASSQDSNPSSYNSPLHF	TRBV4-2	TRBJ1-6	.	.
TGTGCCAGCATCCTGGACGAGAACACTGAAGCTTTCTTT	CASILDENTEAFF	TRBV2	TRBJ1-1	.	.
TGTGCCAGTAGTACCCGGATCTTC	CASSTRIF	TRBV19	TRBJ2-4	.	.
TGTGCCAGCAGTGAAGCTCTACGCGGACCCAATTCACCCCTCCACTTT	CASSEALRGPNSPLHF	TRBV6-1	TRBJ1-6	few	.
TGTGCCTGGAGTGCCAGGACGGCATACAGCAATCAGCCCCAGCATTTT	CAWSARTAYSNQPQHF	TRBV30	TRBJ1-5	.	.
TGTGCCAGCAGCTTCCCGAGACTAGCGGGAGACACCGGGGAGCTGTTTTTT	CASSFPRLAGDTGELFF	TRBV11-3	TRBJ2-2	.	TRBD2
TGTGCCAGCAGTTCCCGCCTCCCTGCTGGGAGTGGCTACACCTTC	CASSSRLPAGSGYTF	TRBV11-1	TRBJ1-2	.	.
TGTGCCAGCAGTTACACGGGACCGAAAGCCTACAATGAGCAGTTCTTC	CASSYTGPKAYNEQFF	TRBV6-5	TRBJ2-1	.	.
TGTGCCAGCAGTGAAGCGCGGACAGCTTATGGCTACACCTTC	CASSEARTAYGYTF	TRBV6-1	TRBJ1-2	.	.
TGTGCCAGAAGCTTAGCGAGGAGGCCCCAGACACGCAAAAACATTCAGTACTTC	CARSLARRPQTRKNIQYF	TRBV7-5	TRBJ2-4	.	.
TGCGCCAGCAGCCAAAATCGTGCGGGGGGTGAGCAGTTCTTC	CASSQNRAGGEQFF	TRBV4-3	TRBJ2-1	.	TRBD2
TGTGCCACCAGGGATAGCGGGAGATCCTACAATGAGCAGTTCTTC	CATRDSGRSYNEQFF	TRBV15	TRBJ2-1	.	TRBD2
TGTGCCAGCAGCTTCAGGCCCATGCCAGATACGCAGTATTTT	CASSFRPMPDTQYF	TRBV7-3	TRBJ2-3	few	.
TGTGCCAGCAGTTACTCCTCCGGGGACAGCCTCAACGAGCAGTACTTC	CASSYSSGDSLNEQYF	TRBV6-5	TRBJ2-7	.	TRBD1
TGCGCCAGCAGCCAAGAAGGGCTGAGCACTGAAGCTTTCTTT	CASSQEGLSTEAFF	TRBV4-3	TRBJ1-1	few	.
TGTGCCAGCAGCCCCGACGGAAGGGATGGCTACACCTTC	CASSPDGRDGYTF	TRBV4-2	TRBJ1-2	few	.
TGTGCCATCAGTGATGGGTTTCAAGAGACCCAGTACTTC	CAISDGFQETQYF	TRBV10-3	TRBJ2-5	once	.
TGTGCCAGCAGCTTTCCCTCCCTAGCGGGAGTAGGGGAGACCCAGTACTTC	CASSFPSLAGVGETQYF	TRBV7-2	TRBJ2-5	.	TRBD2
TGTGCCAGCAGTCGCAGGCCCTCTTGGGATGAGCAGTACTTC	CASSRRPSWDEQYF	TRBV7-2	TRBJ2-7	once	.
TGCAGTGCTAGAGATCTGAGGGGACAGTTCTTC	CSARDLRGQFF	TRBV20-1	TRBJ2-1	few	.
TGTGCCAGTAGTATGGTGCAGGGGGCTACTGAAGCTTTCTTT	CASSMVQGATEAFF	TRBV19	TRBJ1-1	.	TRBD1
TGTGCCAGCTCACCTATCGACAGTCCCTATGGCTACACCTTC	CASSPIDSPYGYTF	TRBV18	TRBJ1-2	.	.
TGTGCCACCGTGAGGAACACTGAAGCTTTCTTT	CATVRNTEAFF	TRBV6-5	TRBJ1-1	.	.
TGCGCCAGCAGCCCGGGGACTTCCCAGCAGACCCAGTACTTC	CASSPGTSQQTQYF	TRBV5-1	TRBJ2-5	few	.
TGTGCCAGCATGAGGGACCCGAACACCGGGGAGCTGTTTTTT	CASMRDPNTGELFF	TRBV6-1	TRBJ2-2	.	.
TGTGCCAGCAGCTCCCTTGATAGCGGGGGGTCCTACAATGAGCAGTTCTTC	CASSSLDSGGSYNEQFF	TRBV7-6	TRBJ2-1	.	TRBD2
TGCGCCAGCACCCATACGCAGGGGTCGGACGAGCAGTACTTC	CASTHTQGSDEQYF	TRBV5-1	TRBJ2-7	.	.
TGTGCCATCAGTGAGTCTCGACGGCTGAACACCGGGGAGCTGTTTTTT	CAISESRRLNTGELFF	TRBV10-3	TRBJ2-2	.	.
TGTGCCATCAGTGAGCGGGAGCAAGAGACCCAGTACTTC	CAISEREQETQYF	TRBV10-3	TRBJ2-5	.	.
TGTGCCAGCTCCGCTAGCTCAGGGGGGCTCAACGAGCAGTACTTC	CASSASSGGLNEQYF	TRBV18	TRBJ2-7	.	.
TGTGCCATCAGGGCCGAGGGGAGCTCCTACGAGCAGTACTTC	CAIRAEGSSYEQYF	TRBV10-3	TRBJ2-7	.	.